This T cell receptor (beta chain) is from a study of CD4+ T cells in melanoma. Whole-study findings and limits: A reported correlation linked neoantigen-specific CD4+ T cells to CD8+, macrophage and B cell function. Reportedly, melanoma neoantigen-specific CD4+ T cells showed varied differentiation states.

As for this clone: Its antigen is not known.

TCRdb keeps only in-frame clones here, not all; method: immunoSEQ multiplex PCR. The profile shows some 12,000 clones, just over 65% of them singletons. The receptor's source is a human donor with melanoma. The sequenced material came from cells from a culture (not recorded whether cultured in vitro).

The CDR3 is CASSPVQAAVRANVLTF. The CDR3 DNA is TGTGCCAGCTCACCGGTCCAAGCAGCGGTTAGGGCCAACGTCCTGACTTTC. The chain joins TRBV18 to TRBJ2-6, with TRBD2 as a possible D gene (5 bases). From germline, CDR1 is KGHSH and CDR2 LQKENI. V shed 3 bases and J shed 5 bases, with 17 bases lying between them. The CDR3 spans 17 residues.